These T cell receptor beta chains were read from a single sample in a study of cytomegalovirus exposure and HLA in healthy donors. This table comes from immunoSEQ multiplex PCR, and its TCRdb copy is limited to in-frame clones, with some not included. The sample records about 160,000 clones, around 76% being singletons. The sample comprised PBMCs. The receptors shown here come from a girl under 18 in good health and CMV-seropositive. Each CDR3 is given with its conserved first and last residue. Each record gives: D gene, J gene, clone size, V gene, CDR3 DNA, CDR3 protein. The D gene is left open where the match is weak. Only part of the rows carry a size: once, few, many, or a class if the clone is expanded.

TRBD1 TRBJ1-2 - TRBV28 TGTGCCAGCACCCACCTCGCCCCCGGACAGGAGGTCTTC CASTHLAPGQEVF
- TRBJ1-4 - TRBV2 TGTGCCAGCAGGGCTGACAGGACGAATGAAAAACTGTTTTTT CASRADRTNEKLFF
TRBD2 TRBJ2-7 - TRBV7-3 TGTGCCAGCAGCTTAACAGGGACTAGCGGGAGTTACGAGCAGTACTTC CASSLTGTSGSYEQYF
TRBD2 TRBJ2-7 - TRBV6-1 TGTGCCAGCAGTCGGACTAGCGGGGGAGACGAGCAGTACTTC CASSRTSGGDEQYF
- TRBJ1-1 once TRBV18 TGTGCCAGCTCACTCTCGTTACAGGGAAACACTGAAGCTTTCTTT CASSLSLQGNTEAFF
- TRBJ2-7 - TRBV28 TGTGCCAGCAGTTTTAGGAGGGATCCCTACGAGCAGTACTTC CASSFRRDPYEQYF
TRBD1 TRBJ1-2 once TRBV6-1 TGTGCCAGCAGTGAATTCCATGGAGGACAGGGGGCGCGCTATGGCTACACCTTC CASSEFHGGQGARYGYTF
TRBD1 TRBJ1-2 - TRBV4-1 TGCGCCAGCAGCCGCATACAGGGGCTCGATAACTATGGCTACACCTTC CASSRIQGLDNYGYTF
TRBD1 TRBJ2-7 - TRBV28 TGTGCCAGCAGTTGGGCAGGGGGTGTCTACGAGCAGTACTTC CASSWAGGVYEQYF
- TRBJ2-5 once TRBV6-1 TGTGCCAGCAGTGCTCGAAACACCCTGTACCAAGAGACCCAGTACTTC CASSARNTLYQETQYF
TRBD1 TRBJ1-2 - TRBV5-1 TGCGCCAGCAGCTGGCAGGGACAGGGGGATGGCTACACCTTC CASSWQGQGDGYTF
TRBD1 TRBJ2-2 few TRBV5-1 TGCGCCAGCAGCTCAACCCTGACAGGGGGTAACGGGGAGCTGTTTTTT CASSSTLTGGNGELFF
TRBD1 TRBJ1-2 - TRBV29-1 TGCAGCGCCCAACAGGCAGGGGGCACCTATGGCTACACCTTC CSAQQAGGTYGYTF
TRBD1 TRBJ2-2 - TRBV5-1 TGCGCCAGTACAACAGGGGGGTCGGCCGGGGAGCTGTTTTTT CASTTGGSAGELFF
TRBD1 TRBJ2-5 - TRBV11-1 TGTGCCAGCAGTTACACCGGGACAGGGGAAGAGACCCAGTACTTC CASSYTGTGEETQYF
- TRBJ1-4 - TRBV25-1 TGTGCCAGCAGTGTACCGGGGACTGGAGCGAATGAAAAACTGTTTTTT CASSVPGTGANEKLFF
TRBD2 TRBJ2-3 - TRBV6-1 TGTGCCAGCAGTGATAGCGGGCTCACAGATACGCAGTATTTT CASSDSGLTDTQYF
- TRBJ2-1 - TRBV21-1 TGTGCCAGCAGCAAGTGTCCGGTTCGACTAGCGGAGTACAATGAGCAGTTCTTC CASSKCPVRLAEYNEQFF
- TRBJ1-4 few TRBV5-1 TGCGCCAGCAGCTCAGCAGGGTCAAATAATGAAAAACTGTTTTTT CASSSAGSNNEKLFF
- TRBJ2-2 once TRBV28 TGTGCCAGCAGCGACTACACCGGGGAGCTGTTTTTT CASSDYTGELFF
TRBD1 TRBJ2-1 - TRBV10-3 TGTGCCATCAGTGAGTCGATCGGACAGGTATACAATGAGCAGTTCTTC CAISESIGQVYNEQFF
- TRBJ2-1 - TRBV7-8 TGTGCCAGCAGCCCTCCGGGAGAGGTGGTCTCCTACAATGAGCAGTTCTTC CASSPPGEVVSYNEQFF
TRBD1 TRBJ2-1 few TRBV6-4 TGTGCCAGCAGTGAAAGTCCGACAGGGAACAATGAGCAGTTCTTC CASSESPTGNNEQFF
TRBD1 TRBJ2-5 - TRBV4-3 TGCGCCAGCAGCTCGGACAGGGTGTTTGGAGAGACCCAGTACTTC CASSSDRVFGETQYF
- TRBJ2-7 - TRBV7-2 TGTGCCAGCAGCTTAAGCAGGGAGGTTTACGAGCAGTACTTC CASSLSREVYEQYF
- TRBJ2-5 - TRBV30 TGTGCCTGGAGTTCAGTCCAAGAGACCCAGTACTTC CAWSSVQETQYF
TRBD1 TRBJ2-5 - TRBV30 TGTGCCTGGGGACAGGGGCAAGAGACCCAGTACTTC CAWGQGQETQYF
TRBD2 TRBJ2-3 - TRBV15 TGTGCCACCAGCAGAGACCCTAGCGGGGGGGCCGCAGATACGCAGTATTTT CATSRDPSGGAADTQYF
TRBD1 TRBJ1-5 few TRBV6-5 TGTGCCAGCAGTGTGACAGGGCGTCAGCCCCAGCATTTT CASSVTGRQPQHF
- TRBJ2-3 - TRBV29-1 TGCAGCGTTGGATTTTCCGGCAGGGGCATACCAGATACGCAGTATTTT CSVGFSGRGIPDTQYF
- TRBJ1-4 - TRBV27 TGTGCCAGCAGTTCGACCTCGACTGGTGTCGAAAAACTGTTTTTT CASSSTSTGVEKLFF
TRBD1 TRBJ2-7 - TRBV7-9 TGTGCCAGCAGCCGTGAAAGGACAGGGGACGAGCAGTACTTC CASSRERTGDEQYF
TRBD1 TRBJ1-5 - TRBV28 TGTGCCAGCAGTTCCCAGGGGGCTCAGCCCCAGCATTTT CASSSQGAQPQHF
TRBD1 TRBJ1-2 - TRBV18 TGTGCCAGCTCACAAAACGAAGGGACAGGGACGTATGGCTACACCTTC CASSQNEGTGTYGYTF
- TRBJ1-1 - TRBV28 TGTGCCAGCAGTTTTACCCCATACCGGGGTGAGATGAACACTGAAGCTTTCTTT CASSFTPYRGEMNTEAFF